This section outlines one TCR beta chain sequence together with its context. This sample is part of a study of Tregs in tolerant kidney transplant recipients. Sequenced by immunoSEQ multiplex PCR; TCRdb stores in-frame clones only, minus some. The table shows about 50,000 clones, with approximately 90% occurring only once. The CDR3 has 14 residues. CDR1 SGHTA and CDR2 FQGTGA come from the germline V gene. Trimming removed 5 bases from V and 2 bases from J, with 12 bases in between. Related graft donors supplied nonmyeloablative bone marrow transplants, and mixed chimerism was transient. Unstimulated regulatory T cells (CD4+CD25+CD127-), CD4+CD25- non-regulatory cells, CD4 and CD8 cells were FACS-sorted from thawed PBMCs.

The receptor's source is a human patient who received a combined kidney and bone marrow transplant. The graft donor may have given rise to some T cells. The sequenced sample was CD8+ T cells from blood (PBMCs), obtained 12 months after the transplant. The V gene is TRBV7-3, the J gene TRBJ1-2; D ambiguous. CDR3 nucleotide sequence: TGTGCCAGCAGCGCCGGGGTCGGGAACTATGGCTACACCTTC. It yields the protein CASSAGVGNYGYTF. Based on the CDR3 plus reference TRBV7-3 and TRBJ1-2, the full variable domain is GAGVSQTPSNKVTEKGKYVELRCDPISGHTALYWYRQSLGQGPEFLIYFQGTGAADDSGLPNDRFFAVRPEGSVSTLKIQRTERGDSAVYLCASSAGVGNYGYTFGSGTRLTVV.